This T cell receptor (beta chain) originates from a study of identical twins. In TCRdb, the 5' RACE reads were re-called with MiXCR into one record per CDR3 protein. Here the sample spans a few hundred thousand distinct CDR3 sequences, around a tenth being singletons. V lost 2 bases and J lost 1; bases outside the gene matches: 3. CDR1 is MNHEY and CDR2 is SMNVEV in the germline V gene (reference sequence). This CDR3 region has 15 residues. There are many counts of this clonotype. The sample was also reused in another study, on yellow fever vaccine responses in identical twins.

The chain joins TRBV27 to TRBJ2-7; 9 nucleotides match TRBD2. This receptor was identified in a woman in her late teens or twenties in good health. The source material was PBMCs. In DNA, the CDR3 is TGTGCCAGCAGTTTAGGGACTAGCTTATCCTACGAGCAGTACTTC. Amino acids: CASSLGTSLSYEQYF.